This T cell receptor (beta chain) was sequenced in a study of shared clonotypes between healthy human individuals. Nashville, Tennessee was home to all donors, who were Caucasian adults. CD4+ cell separation produced CD45RA+ naive and CD45RA-negative memory subsets. The CDR3 extends over 15 amino acids. Trimming removed 7 bases from V and 3 bases from J, with 17 bases in between. From germline, CDR1 is MNHNS and CDR2 SASEGT. An approximately 220 ng quantity of DNA, 30,000 to 35,000 T cell genomes, went into the sorted-subset replicate PCRs. The protocol was immunoSEQ multiplex PCR, while the TCRdb copy is restricted to in-frame clones and leaves out a portion. Here the sample spans 2,500,000 or so clones, 80% to 95% being singletons.

Sequenced sample: naive CD4+ T cells from PBMCs. Specified subset: CD45RA+ positively selected. V usage is TRBV6-1 and J usage is TRBJ2-3, with a tentative D call TRBD2 (5 bases). This receptor was taken from a man between 18 and 29 years old in good health. Some clones in this sample may be carry-over from other donors' samples. As DNA, the CDR3 is TGTGCCAGCAACCCTGGTGTGGGAGAGACAGATACGCAGTATTTT. This encodes CASNPGVGETDTQYF.